This TCR beta chain originates from a study of blood T cell repertoires in COVID-19. Overall study context: Researchers got acute and convalescent COVID-19 samples from the United States, Italy and Spain. T cells, B-cell-depleted T cells, or PBMCs provided the cDNA or gDNA that served as material.

Authors' data handling: Cell counts per sample came from amplifying reference gene primers. Assay: immunoSEQ multiplex PCR; the TCRdb copy retains only in-frame clones and omits some. From that table come the V and J calls and clone size; the DNA was used to work out D and trimming. The table shows about 45,000 clones, with 80% occurring only once. This clone was recorded only once. The sample taken for sequencing was peripheral blood. The receptor was derived from a man in his 70s with acute or convalescent COVID-19.

CDR3 in amino acids: CAWRVDRVSDTQYF. CDR3 bases: TGTGCCTGGAGGGTAGACAGGGTATCAGATACGCAGTATTTT. The chain uses TRBV30 and TRBJ2-3, with TRBD1 matching over 7 bases. Trimming took 3 bases from V and 4 from J; bases not matched to a gene: 7. Per the germline V gene, CDR1 is GTSNPN and CDR2 is SVGIG (reference sequence). CDR3 length: 14 residues.